These T cell receptor beta chains were read from a single sample in a study of blood T cell repertoires in COVID-19. This table comes from immunoSEQ multiplex PCR, and its TCRdb copy is limited to in-frame clones, with some not included. The sample lists about 210,000 clones; about 88% were seen once. The material sequenced was peripheral blood. These receptors were taken from a man between 18 and 35 years old with active or convalescent COVID-19. Each CDR3 is given with its conserved first and last residue. Fields, in order: V gene, clone size, J gene, CDR3 protein. Not all rows give a size; the values are once, few, many and, for expanded clones, a class.

>TRBV9|.|TRBJ2-7
CASSEVADNPAGYEQYF
>TRBV7-9|.|TRBJ2-7
CASSLGGLAGYEQYF
>TRBV5-5|.|TRBJ2-6
CASSPGQGKTGANVLTF
>TRBV10-3|.|TRBJ2-5
CAISEGADGETQYF
>TRBV6-5|once|TRBJ2-5
CASSYTQGETQYF
>TRBV29-1|.|TRBJ2-1
CSGTLAGVDNEQFF
>TRBV3-1/TRBV3-2|.|TRBJ2-1
CASRPGLAGGEQFF
>TRBV11-2|.|TRBJ2-3
CASTYLTSAADTQYF
>TRBV6-5|few|TRBJ2-2
CASRGGLPGELFF
>TRBV7-3|once|TRBJ2-7
CASSLVRDGEQYF
>TRBV2|.|TRBJ1-1
CASSDLGGRAEAFF
>TRBV12-3/TRBV12-4|.|TRBJ1-2
CASSFVTGIDYTF
>TRBV19|.|TRBJ1-2
CACHREGVLGGYTF
>TRBV6-4|.|TRBJ1-5
CASTPPKDSKTDQPQHF
>TRBV7-9|.|TRBJ1-4
CASSLQTNEKLFF
>TRBV1|.|TRBJ2-7
CTSSQDYPGTTGSYEQYF
>TRBV5-1|.|TRBJ2-1
CASSSTTSGGYNEQFF
>TRBV7-2|.|TRBJ2-7
CASSTPSGIYEQYF
>TRBV2|.|TRBJ1-4
CASGLQGSTEKLFF
>TRBV5-1|.|TRBJ1-4
CASSLAVRGSGEKLFF
>TRBV19|.|TRBJ1-4
CASEEGQGAHTNEKLFF
>TRBV7-9|once|TRBJ1-3
CASTILLGQGSGNTIYF
>TRBV5-5|.|TRBJ2-2
CASSLLAGNTGELFF
>TRBV28|.|TRBJ1-2
CASSSLVDGYTF
>TRBV6-5|.|TRBJ2-1
CASSYFGEQFF
>TRBV30|.|TRBJ1-1
CAWGRGSYTEAFF
>TRBV3-1/TRBV3-2|few|TRBJ2-7
CASSHSGTAGDEQYF
>TRBV6-1|.|TRBJ2-3
CASSEGELAGGLTDTQYF
>TRBV19|few|TRBJ2-7
CASSSGTRPYEQYF
>TRBV18|once|TRBJ2-7
CASSPTSGRSAREQYF
>TRBV9|.|TRBJ1-2
CASSVEAGGGFSYGYTF
>TRBV9|.|TRBJ2-7
CASSLGSSPISYEQYF
>TRBV14|.|TRBJ2-1
CASPELGLAGCNEQFF